Below, 6 T cell receptor beta chains from the same sample are listed, as sequenced in a study of CD8 T cells in ankylosing spondylitis. Findings and caveats of the study: Roughly eight highly homologous variants made up a TCR beta motif that seemed to typify ankylosing spondylitis blood.

Their target antigens are unknown. TCRdb re-analysed the 5' RACE reads in MiXCR, keeping a single row per CDR3 protein. Among hundreds of thousands of distinct CDR3 sequences listed, roughly 12% were seen once. The sample comprised blood, either unsorted or a sorted T cell fraction (not recorded which). The receptor set was obtained from a male donor with ankylosing spondylitis.

The chain recombines TRBV4-3 with TRBJ2-4, with D possibly TRBD1 on 6 matching bases. The V gene lost 4 bases and the J gene lost 0 bases, with 13 bases spanning the gap. Germline CDR1 and CDR2: LGHNA and YSLEER. There are 16 residues in the CDR3. CDR3 amino acids: CASSLGQPLAKNIQYF. The CDR3 DNA reads as TGCGCCAGCAGCCTCGGACAGCCGTTAGCCAAAAACATTCAGTACTTC.

The V gene is TRBV7-2, the J gene TRBJ2-5; possibly TRBD1 for D (6 bases). Germline V gives CDR1 SGHTA, CDR2 FQGNSA. This CDR3 has 14 residues. V shed 6 bases and J shed 5 bases, with 16 bases lying between them. CDR3 loop: CASSKKGVKETQYF. DNA of the CDR3: TGTGCCAGCAGTAAAAAGGGGGTAAAGGAGACCCAGTACTTC. Drawing the rest from reference TRBV7-2 and TRBJ2-5, the complete variable domain is GAGVSQSPSNKVTEKGKDVELRCDPISGHTALYWYRQSLGQGLEFLIYFQGNSAPDKSGLPSDRFSAERTGGSVSTLTIQRTQQEDSAVYLCASSKKGVKETQYFGPGTRLLVL.

This rearrangement joins TRBV5-1 to TRBJ2-2; possibly TRBD2 for D (6 bases). This CDR3 spans 15 amino acids. V lost 0 bases and J lost 4, with 10 bases in between. Germline-derived CDR1 and CDR2 are SGHRS and YFSETQ. DNA for the CDR3: TGCGCCAGCAGCTTGGTTGACGGGGGCACCGGGGAGCTGTTTTTT. The encoded protein is CASSLVDGGTGELFF.

This chain joins TRBV6-1 and TRBJ1-2; a possible D gene is TRBD1 (6 bases). The CDR3 extends over 14 amino acids. Trimming pared 7 bases from V and 4 bases from J, leaving 16 bases between. Per germline, CDR1 MNHNS and CDR2 SASEGT. The CDR3 spells CASNRGGGFYGYTF. CDR3 coding DNA: TGTGCCAGCAACCGGGGAGGGGGATTCTATGGCTACACCTTC.

Only a few counts were recorded for this clonotype. The rearrangement links TRBV20-1 to TRBJ1-2; weak D call: TRBD1 (5 bases). Per the germline V gene, CDR1 is DFQATT and CDR2 is SNEGSKA (reference sequence). V lost 3 bases, J lost 3 bases, and 11 bases lay in between. This CDR3 comprises 13 residues. CDR3: CSARLSRDYGYTF. In DNA form, the CDR3 reads TGCAGTGCTAGGTTGAGCAGGGACTATGGCTACACCTTC.

The rearrangement links TRBV7-2 to TRBJ2-5; 8 nucleotides match TRBD1. Trimming cost V 4 bases and J 0 bases; bases outside gene matches: 7. The CDR3 extends over 16 amino acids. Germline V gene data show CDR1 as SGHTA and CDR2 as FQGNSA. The CDR3 DNA sequence: TGTGCCAGCAGCTCCGACAGGGGAGGAGACCAAGAGACCCAGTACTTC. It yields the protein CASSSDRGGDQETQYF.